A selection of T cell receptor beta chains follows, all from one sample in a study of blood T cells in healthy people across ages. TCRdb passed the 5' RACE reads through MiXCR, listing each CDR3 protein once. The sample shows some 1.4 million distinct CDR3 sequences, 40% to 50% of them seen only once. Sequencing used blood. These receptor sequences come from a woman aged 18-35 years in good health. CDR3s leave out the opening cysteine and the closing phenylalanine or tryptophan. Each record gives: V gene, CDR3 protein.

>TRBV27
ASSSARRYEQY
>TRBV10-2
ASTPTGTVNEKLF
>TRBV10-3
ASDSESTEAF
>TRBV6-5
ASRISGGATNEQY
>TRBV27
ASSLKGRADSPLH
>TRBV21-1
ASSKARKSEEY
>TRBV2
ASGGGVKYEQY
>TRBV12-3/TRBV12-4
ASSPHPRGGGGYT
>TRBV9
ASSVVGRTSGLMDEQF
>TRBV10-3
AISESAGSDEKLF
>TRBV7-2
ASSYSPSPAGGPGELF
>TRBV5-1
ASGTRHPPYEQY
>TRBV7-2
ASSRQGWEPQH
>TRBV28
ASSFEQGYNEQF
>TRBV9
ASSVRDNEQF
>TRBV20-1
SARQGTGANVLT
>TRBV7-9
ASSLEEGRVSYGYT
>TRBV20-1
SARGLAKNIQY
>TRBV4-1
ASSRDPNTDYGYT
>TRBV10-3
AINPTGGNDAF
>TRBV11-2
ASSLTRGAQDTQY
>TRBV5-6
ASSGRTRTNEKLF
>TRBV11-1
ASSWNSGANVLT
>TRBV7-9
ASRSLAGGSADTQY
>TRBV7-8
ASSAWFTSYEQY
>TRBV14
ASSPLAGSNTGELF
>TRBV20-1
SASSGAAEERNIQY
>TRBV10-3
AIRPGAQETQY
>TRBV6-5
ASSYGRSFYGYT
>TRBV10-3
AIRVGSGSTDTQY
>TRBV19
ASAPTTTTQF
>TRBV21-1
ASSIRGLANEKLF
>TRBV27
ASSPTGGRNTEAF
>TRBV6-1
ATSGSWFPINDANEQF
>TRBV5-1
ASSLALQLTSGDSYEQY
>TRBV7-3
ACSAGANTEAF
>TRBV10-3
AISGTSGGAVSYNEQF
>TRBV27
ASSDTPGLGYGYT
>TRBV6-5
ASGAEKLF
>TRBV20-1
SAEARDYMGETQY
>TRBV7-2
ASSPGVEGTGELF
>TRBV7-7
ASSPTSGGSNEQY